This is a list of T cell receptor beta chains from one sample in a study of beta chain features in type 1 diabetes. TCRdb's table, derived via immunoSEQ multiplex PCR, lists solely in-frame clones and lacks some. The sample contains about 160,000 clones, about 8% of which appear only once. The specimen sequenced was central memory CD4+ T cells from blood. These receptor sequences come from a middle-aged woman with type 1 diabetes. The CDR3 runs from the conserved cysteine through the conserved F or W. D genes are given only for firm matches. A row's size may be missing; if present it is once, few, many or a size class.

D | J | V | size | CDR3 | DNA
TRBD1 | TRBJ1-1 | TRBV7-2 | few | CASSFDRVGTEAFF | TGTGCCAGCAGCTTCGACAGGGTGGGCACTGAAGCTTTCTTT
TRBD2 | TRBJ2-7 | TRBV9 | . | CASSAQREPSYEQYF | TGTGCCAGCAGCGCTCAGCGGGAGCCTTCCTACGAGCAGTACTTC
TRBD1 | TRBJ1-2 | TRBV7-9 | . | CASSSGTATYGYTF | TGTGCCAGCAGCTCAGGGACAGCCACCTATGGCTACACCTTC
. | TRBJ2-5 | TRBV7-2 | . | CASSFKGEETQYF | TGTGCCAGCAGCTTTAAGGGAGAAGAGACCCAGTACTTC
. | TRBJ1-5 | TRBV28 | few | CASSLSGKPQHF | TGTGCCAGCAGTTTGTCGGGGAAGCCCCAGCATTTT
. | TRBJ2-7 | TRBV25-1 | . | CATSRGDEQYF | TGTGCCACCAGCAGGGGAGACGAGCAGTACTTC
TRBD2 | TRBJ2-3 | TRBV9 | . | CASSAPAGASTDTQYF | TGTGCCAGCAGCGCCCCCGCGGGAGCTAGCACAGATACGCAGTATTTT
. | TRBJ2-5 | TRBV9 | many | CASSLQIGSRETQYF | TGTGCCAGCAGCCTACAAATAGGGAGCCGAGAGACCCAGTACTTC
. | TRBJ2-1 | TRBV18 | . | CASSPTYRSELYNEQFF | TGTGCCAGCTCACCGACCTACAGGTCCGAGCTATACAATGAGCAGTTCTTC
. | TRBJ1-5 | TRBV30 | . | CAWSKRRDQPQHF | TGTGCCTGGAGCAAACGCCGGGATCAGCCCCAGCATTTT
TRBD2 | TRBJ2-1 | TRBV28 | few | CASRWGGSGLNEQFF | TGTGCCAGCAGGTGGGGGGGGTCCGGCCTCAATGAGCAGTTCTTC
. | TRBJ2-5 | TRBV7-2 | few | CASSSGTLKTQYF | TGTGCCAGCAGCTCCGGGACTCTAAAGACCCAGTACTTC
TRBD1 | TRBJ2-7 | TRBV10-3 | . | CAIRGEGQGVEQYF | TGTGCCATCAGGGGGGAGGGACAGGGGGTCGAGCAGTACTTC
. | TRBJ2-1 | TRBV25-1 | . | CASSAKNSSYNEQFF | TGTGCCAGCAGTGCGAAGAACAGCTCCTACAATGAGCAGTTCTTC
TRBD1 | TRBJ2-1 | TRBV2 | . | CASSKRGPTGNEQFF | TGTGCCAGCAGTAAGAGGGGGCCCACGGGAAATGAGCAGTTCTTC
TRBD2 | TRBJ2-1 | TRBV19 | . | CASTTSGGPSYEQFF | TGTGCCAGTACCACTAGCGGGGGGCCCAGCTATGAGCAGTTCTTC
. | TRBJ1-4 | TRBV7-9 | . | CASSLERGLGTNEKLFF | TGTGCCAGCAGCTTAGAACGAGGGCTGGGAACTAATGAAAAACTGTTTTTT
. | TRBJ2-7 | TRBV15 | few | CATSRDPFSGDEQYF | TGTGCCACCAGCAGAGATCCCTTCTCCGGTGACGAGCAGTACTTC
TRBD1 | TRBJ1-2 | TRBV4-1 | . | CASTPGTGSYGYTF | TGCGCCAGCACCCCCGGGACAGGAAGCTATGGCTACACCTTC
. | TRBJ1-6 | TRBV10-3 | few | CAISEGNSPLHF | TGTGCCATCTCTGAGGGAAACTCACCCCTCCACTTT
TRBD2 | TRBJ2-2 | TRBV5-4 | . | CATHQRGGSKDTGELFF | TGTGCCACCCACCAGCGGGGCGGGAGTAAGGACACCGGGGAGCTGTTTTTT
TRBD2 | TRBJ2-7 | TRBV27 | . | CASRGFGGRLGEQYF | TGTGCCAGCAGGGGATTCGGCGGGAGGCTGGGCGAGCAGTACTTC
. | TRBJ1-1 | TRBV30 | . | CAWSVGGTTEAFF | TGTGCCTGGAGTGTAGGGGGAACAACTGAAGCTTTCTTT
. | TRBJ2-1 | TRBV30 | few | CAWRRGPGSYNEQFF | TGTGCCTGGAGGCGCGGCCCCGGTTCCTACAATGAGCAGTTCTTC
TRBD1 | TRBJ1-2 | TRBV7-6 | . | CASSLSGTANYGYTF | TGTGCCAGCAGCTTATCCGGGACAGCTAACTATGGCTACACCTTC
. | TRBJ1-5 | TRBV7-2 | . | CASGQQNQPQHF | TGTGCCAGCGGACAGCAGAATCAGCCCCAGCATTTT
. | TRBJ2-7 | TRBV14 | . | CASSQDRLTEQYF | TGTGCCAGCAGCCAAGATCGTCTAACGGAGCAGTACTTC
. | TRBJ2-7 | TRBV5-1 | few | CASSLGSSDGYEQYF | TGCGCCAGCAGCTTGGGGTCTAGCGACGGCTACGAGCAGTACTTC
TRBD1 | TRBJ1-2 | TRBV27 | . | CASSPNRGLSGYTF | TGTGCCAGCAGTCCCAACAGGGGGCTAAGTGGCTACACCTTC
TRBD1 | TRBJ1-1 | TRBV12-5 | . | CASGPDRLGRFGTAEAFF | TGTGCTAGTGGCCCGGACAGGTTGGGAAGATTTGGTACGGCTGAAGCTTTCTTT
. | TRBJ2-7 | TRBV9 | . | CASSPPWPPYEQYF | TGTGCCAGCAGCCCACCATGGCCCCCCTACGAGCAGTACTTC
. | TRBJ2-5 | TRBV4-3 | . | CASSRGASGGQETQYF | TGCGCCAGCAGCCGGGGGGCTAGCGGTGGCCAAGAGACCCAGTACTTC
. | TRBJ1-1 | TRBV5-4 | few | CAMRRGGRIGAEAFF | TGTGCCATGCGGAGAGGAGGGCGAATCGGCGCTGAAGCTTTCTTT
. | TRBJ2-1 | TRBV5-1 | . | CASSSIGAGSSSYNEQFF | TGCGCCAGCAGCTCCATTGGGGCGGGGTCAAGCTCCTACAATGAGCAGTTCTTC
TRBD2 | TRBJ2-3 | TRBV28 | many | CASRGTSGRGDTQYF | TGTGCCAGCAGAGGGACTAGCGGGAGAGGGGATACGCAGTATTTT
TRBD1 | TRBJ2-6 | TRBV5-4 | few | CASNPGTGGNVLTF | TGTGCCAGCAACCCTGGGACAGGGGGCAACGTCCTGACTTTC
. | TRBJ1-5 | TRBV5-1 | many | CASSPGTNNQPQHF | TGCGCCAGCAGCCCGGGGACAAACAATCAGCCCCAGCATTTT
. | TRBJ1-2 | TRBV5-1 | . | CASSPTSGVGYTF | TGCGCCAGCAGCCCCACCTCGGGGGTGGGCTACACCTTC
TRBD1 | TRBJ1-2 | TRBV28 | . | CASRPASSTGNYGYTF | TGTGCCAGCAGACCAGCATCGTCGACAGGGAATTATGGCTACACCTTC
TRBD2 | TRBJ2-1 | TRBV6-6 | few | CASSYSGSGRGVEQFF | TGTGCCAGCAGTTACTCGGGTAGCGGGAGGGGTGTTGAGCAGTTCTTC